In its sample, the clone carrying this TCR beta chain ranks as medium-sized (0.01 to 0.1%). The CDR3 spans 10 residues. Per germline, CDR1 SQVTM and CDR2 ANQGSEA. V was cut by 7 bases and J by 7 bases, with 10 bases left in between. TRB rearrangements were amplified by multiplex PCR with BIOMED2 TRB-A/B primers. MiXCR, run by TCRdb on the multiplex PCR reads, gives a single entry per CDR3 protein. The sample has some 15,000 distinct CDR3 sequences; roughly 29% are singletons. These data come from a study of T and B cells in COVID-19 patients. Blood genomic DNA input for TRB amplification was roughly 250-500 ng.

The TCR comes from a human donor who had recovered from COVID-19. The specimen sequenced was blood. This sequence joins TRBV29-1 and TRBJ2-5; the D is unclear. In nucleotides, the CDR3 is TGCAGCGCAGACCTGGGGACCCAGTACTTC. Encoded protein: CSADLGTQYF. The whole variable domain, remainder taken from reference TRBV29-1 and TRBJ2-5, is SAVISQKPSRDICQRGTSLTIQCQVDSQVTMMFWYRQQPGQSLTLIATANQGSEATYESGFVIDKFPISRPNLTFSTLTVSNMSPEDSSIYLCSADLGTQYFGPGTRLLVL.